This T cell receptor beta chain is from a study of blood T cell repertoires in COVID-19. On the study more broadly: The cDNA or gDNA used as material had been derived from T cells, B-cell-depleted T cells, or PBMCs.

V lost 3 bases and J lost 5; bases outside the gene matches: 4. Germline V gives CDR1 SGHDN, CDR2 FVKESK. The CDR3 is made up of 14 amino acids. Data came from immunoSEQ multiplex PCR; TCRdb stores just in-frame clones and leaves some out. The sample lists about 190,000 clones, 82% occurring once. The sequence was collected from a woman older than 75 with active or convalescent COVID-19. The chain carries TRBV14 and TRBJ1-1, with TRBD1 matching over 9 bases. Input material: peripheral blood. The CDR3 reads CASSQYRGQTEAFF. CDR3 in DNA: TGTGCCAGCAGCCAGTACAGGGGGCAGACTGAAGCTTTCTTT.